These 4 T cell receptor beta chains originate from one sample sequenced in a study of T cells expressing NK-cell markers. TCRdb processed the 5' RACE reads again and assigns one entry to each CDR3 protein, with no DNA. This table holds approximately 550,000 distinct CDR3 sequences. What was sequenced was blood T cells: a sorted CD56 or NKG2C T cell subset, CD4+ or CD8+ T cells, or bulk PBMC T cells (not recorded which). The receptors were gathered from a man younger than 30 in good health.

The chain has TRBV10-3 and TRBJ2-1; TCRdb calls TRBD2, which cannot be checked without DNA. The V gene's germline CDR1 is ENHRY and CDR2 SYGVKD. The CDR3 contains 19 residues. CDR3 amino acids: CAISGPGGGLAGFRNEQFF.

The chain joins TRBV20-1 to TRBJ1-5; there is no DNA to check the TCRdb D call of TRBD1. Germline-derived CDR1 and CDR2 are DFQATT and SNEGSKA (reference sequence). CDR3 length: 13 residues. The CDR3 loop is CSAWTGMGQPQHF.

The rearrangement links TRBV6-4 to TRBJ2-3; TCRdb returns TRBD1, unconfirmable since there is no DNA. The germline CDR1 and CDR2 sequences are MRHNA and SNTAGT. This CDR3 is 15 amino acids long. The CDR3 sequence is CASSAEWTVSDTQYF.

V and J are TRBV5-6 and TRBJ2-2; no DNA is available, so the TRBD1 call from TCRdb remains unchecked. Germline CDR1 SGHDT, CDR2 YYEEEE. The CDR3 sequence is 21 residues long. CDR3 sequence: CASSLALMPGGWRPNTGELFF.